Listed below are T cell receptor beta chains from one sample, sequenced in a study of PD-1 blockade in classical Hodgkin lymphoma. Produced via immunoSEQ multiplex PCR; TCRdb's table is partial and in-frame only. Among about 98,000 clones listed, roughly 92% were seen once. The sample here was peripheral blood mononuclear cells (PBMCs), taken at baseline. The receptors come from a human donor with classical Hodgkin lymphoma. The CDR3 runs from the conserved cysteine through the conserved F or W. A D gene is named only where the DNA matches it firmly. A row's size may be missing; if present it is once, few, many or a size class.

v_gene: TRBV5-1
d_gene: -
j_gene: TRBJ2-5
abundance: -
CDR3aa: CASSLSNSGIQETQYF
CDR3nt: TGCGCCAGCAGCTTGTCCAATAGCGGAATCCAAGAGACCCAGTACTTC

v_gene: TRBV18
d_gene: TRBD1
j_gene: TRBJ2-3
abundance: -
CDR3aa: CASSNRDRPDTQYF
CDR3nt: TGTGCCAGCTCTAACCGGGACAGGCCAGATACGCAGTATTTT

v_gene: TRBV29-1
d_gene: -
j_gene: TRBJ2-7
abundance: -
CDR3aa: CSVGRVGGYEQYF
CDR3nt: TGCAGCGTTGGGCGGGTAGGAGGGTACGAGCAGTACTTC

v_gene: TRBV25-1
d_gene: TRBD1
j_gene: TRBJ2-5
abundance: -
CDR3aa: CASSEYLTGRGQETQYF
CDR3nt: TGTGCCAGCAGTGAATATTTGACAGGGAGAGGGCAAGAGACCCAGTACTTC

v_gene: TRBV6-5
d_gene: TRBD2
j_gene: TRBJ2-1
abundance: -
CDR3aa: CASTMATSGYNEQFF
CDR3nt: TGTGCCAGCACGATGGCGACTAGCGGATACAATGAGCAGTTCTTC

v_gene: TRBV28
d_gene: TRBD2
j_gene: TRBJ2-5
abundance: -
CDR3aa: CASSLGLAGEETQYF
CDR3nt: TGTGCCAGCAGTTTAGGACTAGCGGGAGAAGAGACCCAGTACTTC

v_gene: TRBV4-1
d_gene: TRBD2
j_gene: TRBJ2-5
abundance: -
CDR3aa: CASGGPTSGRMRETQYF
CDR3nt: TGCGCCAGCGGCGGCCCGACTAGCGGGAGGATGAGGGAGACCCAGTACTTC

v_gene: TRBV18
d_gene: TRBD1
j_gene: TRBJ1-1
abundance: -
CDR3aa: CASSPSRGLAEAFF
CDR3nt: TGTGCCAGCTCACCAAGCAGGGGGTTGGCTGAAGCTTTCTTT

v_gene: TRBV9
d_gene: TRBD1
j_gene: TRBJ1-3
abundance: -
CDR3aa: CASSVGGQPGNTIYF
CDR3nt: TGTGCCAGCAGCGTAGGGGGACAGCCTGGAAACACCATATATTTT

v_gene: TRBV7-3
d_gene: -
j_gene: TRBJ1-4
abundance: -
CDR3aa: CASIQSGANEKLFF
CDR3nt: TGTGCCAGCATCCAAAGTGGAGCTAATGAAAAACTGTTTTTT

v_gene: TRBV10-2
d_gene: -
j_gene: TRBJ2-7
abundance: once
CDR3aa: CASSETFWYEQYF
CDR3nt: TGCGCCAGCAGTGAAACGTTTTGGTACGAGCAGTACTTC

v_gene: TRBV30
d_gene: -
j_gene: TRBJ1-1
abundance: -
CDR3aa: CAWSRALQGPNTEAFF
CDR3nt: TGTGCCTGGAGTCGAGCCCTACAGGGACCGAACACTGAAGCTTTCTTT

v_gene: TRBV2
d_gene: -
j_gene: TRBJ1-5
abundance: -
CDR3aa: CASSEALRGNQPQHF
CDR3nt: TGTGCCAGCAGTGAAGCGCTTCGAGGTAATCAGCCCCAGCATTTT

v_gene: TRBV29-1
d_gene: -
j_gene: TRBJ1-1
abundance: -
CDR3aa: CSVRELNTEAFF
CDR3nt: TGCAGCGTTCGGGAATTGAACACTGAAGCTTTCTTT

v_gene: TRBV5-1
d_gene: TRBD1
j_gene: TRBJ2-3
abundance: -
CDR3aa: CASRTGSLTDTQYF
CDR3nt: TGCGCCAGCCGGACAGGGAGTCTTACAGATACGCAGTATTTT

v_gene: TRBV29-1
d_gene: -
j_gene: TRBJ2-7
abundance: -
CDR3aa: CSVRSGLATIYEQYF
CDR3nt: TGCAGCGTTCGATCGGGCCTAGCAACGATCTACGAGCAGTACTTC

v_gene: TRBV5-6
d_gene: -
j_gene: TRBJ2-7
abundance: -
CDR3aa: CASSLAAGYEQYF
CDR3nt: TGTGCCAGCAGCTTGGCGGCAGGTTACGAGCAGTACTTC

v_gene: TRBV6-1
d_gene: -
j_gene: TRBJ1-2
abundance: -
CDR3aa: CASSYSGDYGYTF
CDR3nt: TGTGCCAGCAGTTATTCCGGTGACTATGGCTACACCTTC

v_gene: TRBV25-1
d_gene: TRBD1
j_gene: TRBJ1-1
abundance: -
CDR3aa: CASSEFDRGVLYHTEAFF
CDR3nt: TGTGCCAGCAGTGAATTCGACAGGGGTGTTTTGTATCACACTGAAGCTTTCTTT

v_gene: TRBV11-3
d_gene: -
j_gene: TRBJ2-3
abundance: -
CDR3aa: CASSPSRPGEGDTQYF
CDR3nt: TGTGCCAGCAGCCCCTCCCGCCCAGGGGAGGGAGATACGCAGTATTTT

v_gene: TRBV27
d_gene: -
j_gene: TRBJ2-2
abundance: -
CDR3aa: CASIKGGPRGELFF
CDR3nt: TGTGCCAGCATCAAAGGGGGGCCCCGCGGGGAGCTGTTTTTT

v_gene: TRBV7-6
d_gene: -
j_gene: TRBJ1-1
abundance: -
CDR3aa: CASSLAPMNTEAFF
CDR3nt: TGTGCCAGCAGCCTGGCTCCTATGAACACTGAAGCTTTCTTT

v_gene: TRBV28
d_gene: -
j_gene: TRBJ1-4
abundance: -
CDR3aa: CASRISRGKLFF
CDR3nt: TGTGCCAGCAGGATTTCTAGGGGGAAACTGTTTTTT

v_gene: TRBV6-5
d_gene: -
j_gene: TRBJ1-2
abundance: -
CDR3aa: CASREQGSYYGYTF
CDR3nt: TGTGCCAGCAGAGAACAGGGTTCATACTATGGCTACACCTTC

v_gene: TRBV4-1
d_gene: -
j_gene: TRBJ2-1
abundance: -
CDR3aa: CASSLGRDLSYNEQFF
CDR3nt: TGCGCCAGCAGCCTGGGACGGGACCTCTCCTACAATGAGCAGTTCTTC

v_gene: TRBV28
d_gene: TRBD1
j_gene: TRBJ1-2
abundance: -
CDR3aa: CASSTGGQSSNYGYTF
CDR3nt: TGTGCCAGCAGTACGGGGGGACAGAGCTCTAACTATGGCTACACCTTC

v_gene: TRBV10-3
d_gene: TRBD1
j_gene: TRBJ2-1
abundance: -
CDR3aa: CAISEGQGARYNEQFF
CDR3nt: TGTGCCATCAGCGAGGGACAGGGGGCGAGATACAATGAGCAGTTCTTC

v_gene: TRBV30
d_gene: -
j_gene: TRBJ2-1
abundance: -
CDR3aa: CAWSVTGINEQFF
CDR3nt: TGTGCCTGGAGTGTAACGGGAATAAATGAGCAGTTCTTC

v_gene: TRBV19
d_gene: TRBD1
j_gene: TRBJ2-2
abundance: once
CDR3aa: CASSIDSTGGRRGTGELFF
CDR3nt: TGTGCCAGTAGTATAGATTCGACAGGGGGTCGGCGGGGCACCGGGGAGCTGTTTTTT

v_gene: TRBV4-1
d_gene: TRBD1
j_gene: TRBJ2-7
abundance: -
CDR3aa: CASSQGTGPYEQYF
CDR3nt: TGCGCCAGCAGCCAAGGGACAGGGCCCTACGAGCAGTACTTC

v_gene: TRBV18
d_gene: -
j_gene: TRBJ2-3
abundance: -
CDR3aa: CASSPNGQSGASTDTQYF
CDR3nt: TGTGCCAGCTCACCAAACGGGCAGTCCGGAGCGAGCACAGATACGCAGTATTTT

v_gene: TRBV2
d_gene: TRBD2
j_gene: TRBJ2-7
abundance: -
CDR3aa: CAGTRGDDEQYF
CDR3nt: TGTGCCGGGACCCGGGGGGACGACGAGCAGTACTTC

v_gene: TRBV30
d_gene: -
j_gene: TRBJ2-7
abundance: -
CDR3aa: CAWAGDISYEQYF
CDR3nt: TGTGCCTGGGCAGGGGACATCTCCTACGAGCAGTACTTC

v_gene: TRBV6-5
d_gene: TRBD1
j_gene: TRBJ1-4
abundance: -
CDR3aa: CASSRPGTANEKLFF
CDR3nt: TGTGCCAGCAGTAGACCCGGGACAGCAAATGAAAAACTGTTTTTT

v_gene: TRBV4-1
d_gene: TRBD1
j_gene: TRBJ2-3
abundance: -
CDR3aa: CASSPGQGLRTDTQYF
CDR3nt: TGCGCCAGCAGCCCTGGACAGGGACTTAGGACAGATACGCAGTATTTT

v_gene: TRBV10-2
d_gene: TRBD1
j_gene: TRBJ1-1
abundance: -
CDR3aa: CASSGGLAFRGRTTSNTEAFF
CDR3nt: TGCGCCAGCAGTGGGGGGTTGGCTTTCAGGGGGCGTACCACCTCGAACACTGAAGCTTTCTTT

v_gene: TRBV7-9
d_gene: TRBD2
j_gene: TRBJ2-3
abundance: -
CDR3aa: CASSLDSGTSGGYF
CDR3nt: TGTGCCAGCAGCTTAGACTCCGGGACTAGCGGAGGGTATTTT

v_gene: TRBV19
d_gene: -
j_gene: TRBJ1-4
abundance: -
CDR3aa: CASSQIPGLGEKLFF
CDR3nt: TGTGCCAGTAGCCAAATACCGGGACTTGGTGAAAAACTGTTTTTT

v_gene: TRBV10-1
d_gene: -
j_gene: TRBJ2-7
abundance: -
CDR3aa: CASSESSTHRKGREPYEQYF
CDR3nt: TGCGCCAGCAGTGAGTCGTCGACCCACCGAAAAGGCAGGGAACCCTACGAGCAGTACTTC

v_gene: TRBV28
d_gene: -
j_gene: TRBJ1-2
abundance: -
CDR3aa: CASSILQGYGYTF
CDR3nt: TGTGCCAGCAGTATCCTCCAGGGGTATGGCTACACCTTC

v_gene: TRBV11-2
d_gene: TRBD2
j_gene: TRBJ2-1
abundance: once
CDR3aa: CASSASGSQHNEQFF
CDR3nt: TGTGCCAGCAGCGCTAGCGGGAGTCAACACAATGAGCAGTTCTTC

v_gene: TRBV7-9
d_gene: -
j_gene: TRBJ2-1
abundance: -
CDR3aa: CASSWGRSEQFF
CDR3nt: TGTGCCAGCAGCTGGGGGAGGAGTGAGCAGTTCTTC

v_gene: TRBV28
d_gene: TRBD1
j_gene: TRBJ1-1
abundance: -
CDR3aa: CASSFLGQVNTEAFF
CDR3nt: TGTGCCAGCAGTTTTCTGGGACAGGTTAACACTGAAGCTTTCTTT

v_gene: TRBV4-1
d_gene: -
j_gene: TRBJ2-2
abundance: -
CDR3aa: CASSQVALGTGELFF
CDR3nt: TGCGCCAGCAGCCAAGTGGCATTAGGTACCGGGGAGCTGTTTTTT

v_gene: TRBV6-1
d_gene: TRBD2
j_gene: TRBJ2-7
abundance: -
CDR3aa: CASSTTSGISYEQYF
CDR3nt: TGTGCCAGCAGTACGACTAGCGGGATTTCCTACGAGCAGTACTTC

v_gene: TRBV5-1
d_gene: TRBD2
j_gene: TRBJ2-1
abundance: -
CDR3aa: CASSMGLAGTYEQFF
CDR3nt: TGCGCCAGCAGCATGGGACTAGCGGGAACGTATGAGCAGTTCTTC